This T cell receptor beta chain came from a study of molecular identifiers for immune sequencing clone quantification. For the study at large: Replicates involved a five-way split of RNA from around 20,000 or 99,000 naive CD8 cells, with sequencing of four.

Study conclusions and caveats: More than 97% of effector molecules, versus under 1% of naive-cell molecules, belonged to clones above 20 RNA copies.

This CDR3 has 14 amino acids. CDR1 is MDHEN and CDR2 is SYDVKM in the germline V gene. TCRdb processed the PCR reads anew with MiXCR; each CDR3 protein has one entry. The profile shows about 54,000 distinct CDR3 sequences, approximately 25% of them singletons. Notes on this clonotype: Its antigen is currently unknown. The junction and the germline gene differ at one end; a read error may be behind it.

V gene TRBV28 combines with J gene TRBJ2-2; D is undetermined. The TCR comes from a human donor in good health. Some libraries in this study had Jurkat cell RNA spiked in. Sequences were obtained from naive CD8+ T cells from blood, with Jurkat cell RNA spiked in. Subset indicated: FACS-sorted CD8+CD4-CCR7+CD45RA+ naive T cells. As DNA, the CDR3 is TGTGCCAGCAGGTGGATCCCTAACACCGAGGAGCTGTTTTTT. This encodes CASRWIPNTEELFF.